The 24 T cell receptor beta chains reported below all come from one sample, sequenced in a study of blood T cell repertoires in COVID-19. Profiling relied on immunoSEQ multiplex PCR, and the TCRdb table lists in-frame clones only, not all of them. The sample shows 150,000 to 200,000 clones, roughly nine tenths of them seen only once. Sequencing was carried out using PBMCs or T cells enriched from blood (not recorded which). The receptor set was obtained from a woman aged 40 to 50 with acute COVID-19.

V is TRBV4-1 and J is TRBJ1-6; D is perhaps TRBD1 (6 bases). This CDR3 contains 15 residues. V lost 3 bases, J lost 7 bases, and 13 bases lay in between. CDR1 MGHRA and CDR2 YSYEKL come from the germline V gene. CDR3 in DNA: TGCGCCAGCAGCCAGGAGGACAGAGAAAATTCACCCCTCCACTTT. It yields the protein CASSQEDRENSPLHF.

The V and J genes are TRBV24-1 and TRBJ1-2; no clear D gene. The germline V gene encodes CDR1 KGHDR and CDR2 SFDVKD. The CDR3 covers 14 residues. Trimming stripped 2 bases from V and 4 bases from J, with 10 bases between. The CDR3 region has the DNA TGTGCCACCAGTGATTCGAGGAGACCCTATGGCTACACCTTC. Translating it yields CATSDSRRPYGYTF.

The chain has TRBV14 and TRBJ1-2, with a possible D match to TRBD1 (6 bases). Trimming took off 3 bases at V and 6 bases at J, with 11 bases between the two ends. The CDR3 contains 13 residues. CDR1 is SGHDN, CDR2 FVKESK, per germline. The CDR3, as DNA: TGTGCCAGCAGCCAGGGGGGGGGCGATGGCTACACCTTC. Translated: CASSQGGGDGYTF.

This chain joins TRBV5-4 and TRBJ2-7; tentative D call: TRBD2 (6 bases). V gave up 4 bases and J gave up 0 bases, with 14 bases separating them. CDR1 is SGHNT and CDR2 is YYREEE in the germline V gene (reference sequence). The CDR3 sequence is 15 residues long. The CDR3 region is CASSPSGLISYEQYF. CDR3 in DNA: TGTGCCAGCAGCCCCTCGGGACTTATCTCCTACGAGCAGTACTTC.

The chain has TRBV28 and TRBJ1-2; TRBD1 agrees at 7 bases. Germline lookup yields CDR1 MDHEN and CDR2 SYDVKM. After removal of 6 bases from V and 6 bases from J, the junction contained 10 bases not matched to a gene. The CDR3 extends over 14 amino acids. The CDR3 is CASRDRLSRDGYTF. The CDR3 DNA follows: TGTGCCAGCAGGGACAGGCTGAGTAGGGATGGCTACACCTTC.

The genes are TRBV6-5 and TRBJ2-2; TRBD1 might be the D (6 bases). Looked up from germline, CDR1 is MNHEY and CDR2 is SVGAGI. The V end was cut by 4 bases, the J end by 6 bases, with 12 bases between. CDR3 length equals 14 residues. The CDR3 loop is CASSSIPGAGELFF. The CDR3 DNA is TGTGCCAGCAGTTCGATACCAGGGGCCGGGGAGCTGTTTTTT.

CDR3 sequence: CASSLLGAVLHSGANVLTF. CDR3 DNA: TGTGCCAGCAGTTTATTGGGGGCCGTTCTCCACTCTGGGGCCAACGTCCTGACTTTC. The chain carries TRBV28 and TRBJ2-6, with D possibly matching TRBD1 (6 bases). This CDR3 contains 19 residues. Germline V gene sequence: CDR1 MDHEN, CDR2 SYDVKM. Deletions cut 1 base from V and 0 bases from J, with 16 bases between.

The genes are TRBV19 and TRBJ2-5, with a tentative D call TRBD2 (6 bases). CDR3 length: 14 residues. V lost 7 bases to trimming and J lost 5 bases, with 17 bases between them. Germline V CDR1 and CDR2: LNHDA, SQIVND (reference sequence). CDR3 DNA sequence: TGTGCCAGTATGAGGCGGGGAGGACGGGAGACCCAGTACTTC. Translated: CASMRRGGRETQYF.

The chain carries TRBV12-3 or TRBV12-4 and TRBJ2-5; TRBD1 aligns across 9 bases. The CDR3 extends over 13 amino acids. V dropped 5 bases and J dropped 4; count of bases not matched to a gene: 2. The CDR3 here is CASSDRGLETQYF. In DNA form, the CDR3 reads TGTGCCAGCAGTGACAGGGGGTTAGAGACCCAGTACTTC.

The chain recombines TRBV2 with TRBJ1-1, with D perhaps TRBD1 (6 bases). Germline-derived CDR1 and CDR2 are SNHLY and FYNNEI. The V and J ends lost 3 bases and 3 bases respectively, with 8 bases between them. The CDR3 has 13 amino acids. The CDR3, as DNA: TGTGCCAGCAGTGACGAGGGGGACACTGAAGCTTTCTTT. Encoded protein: CASSDEGDTEAFF.

The CDR3: CASSPTGPQNEQFF. In DNA form, the CDR3 reads TGCGCCAGCAGCCCAACAGGGCCACAGAATGAGCAGTTCTTC. The chain uses TRBV5-1 and TRBJ2-1; D is perhaps TRBD1 (6 bases). With 4 bases removed from V and 7 bases from J, the gap between germline ends came to 15 bases. Germline V gene sequence: CDR1 SGHRS, CDR2 YFSETQ. This CDR3 has 14 residues.

The CDR3 reads CASSRLWGENYF. The CDR3 nucleotides are TGTGCCAGTAGCCGTCTGTGGGGGGAAAATTACTTC. V usage is TRBV19 and J usage is TRBJ2-4; perhaps TRBD2 as D (6 bases). CDR1 is LNHDA and CDR2 is SQIVND in the germline V gene (reference sequence). This CDR3 is 12 amino acids long. The ends were cut back, 6 bases at V and 16 bases at J, with 19 bases in the middle.

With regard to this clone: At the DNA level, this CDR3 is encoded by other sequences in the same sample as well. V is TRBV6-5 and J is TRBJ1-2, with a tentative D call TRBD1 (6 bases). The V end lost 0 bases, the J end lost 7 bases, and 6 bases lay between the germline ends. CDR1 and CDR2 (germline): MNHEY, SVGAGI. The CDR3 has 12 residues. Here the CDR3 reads CASSYSTGGYTF. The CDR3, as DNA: TGTGCCAGCAGTTACTCGACAGGTGGCTACACCTTC.

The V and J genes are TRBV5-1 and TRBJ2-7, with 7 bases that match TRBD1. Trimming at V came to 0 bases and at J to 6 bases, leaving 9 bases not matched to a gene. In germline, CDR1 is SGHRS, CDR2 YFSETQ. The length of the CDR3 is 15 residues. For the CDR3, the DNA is TGCGCCAGCAGCTTGGGGGTAGGGGGCTTGGGCGAGCAGTACTTC. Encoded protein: CASSLGVGGLGEQYF.

CDR3: CASSIPQKGTNEKLFF. CDR3 DNA sequence: TGTGCCAGTAGTATACCGCAAAAGGGGACTAATGAAAAACTGTTTTTT. This chain uses TRBV19 with TRBJ1-4; possibly TRBD1 for D (5 bases). Germline V gives CDR1 LNHDA, CDR2 SQIVND (reference sequence). V was clipped by 2 bases and J by 2 bases, with 12 bases between them. CDR3 length equals 16 residues. Full variable domain (outside the CDR3, taken from reference TRBV19 and TRBJ1-4): DGGITQSPKYLFRKEGQNVTLSCEQNLNHDAMYWYRQDPGQGLRLIYYSQIVNDFQKGDIAEGYSVSREKKESFPLTVTSAQKNPTAFYLCASSIPQKGTNEKLFFGSGTQLSVL.

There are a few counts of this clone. In nucleotides, the CDR3 is TGTGCCAGCAGTTTCCTCGGGACTGAAGCTTTCTTT. Amino acid sequence: CASSFLGTEAFF. V usage is TRBV6-5 and J usage is TRBJ1-1; D is undetermined. V lost 4 bases and J lost 5, with 8 bases in between. This CDR3 comprises 12 residues. Germline CDR1 and CDR2: MNHEY and SVGAGI.

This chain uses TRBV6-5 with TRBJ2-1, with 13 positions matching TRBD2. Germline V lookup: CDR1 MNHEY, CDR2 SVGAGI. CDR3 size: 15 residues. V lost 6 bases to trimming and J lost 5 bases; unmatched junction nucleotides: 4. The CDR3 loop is CASRRLAGGHNEQFF. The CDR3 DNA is TGTGCCAGCAGAAGACTAGCGGGAGGTCACAATGAGCAGTTCTTC.

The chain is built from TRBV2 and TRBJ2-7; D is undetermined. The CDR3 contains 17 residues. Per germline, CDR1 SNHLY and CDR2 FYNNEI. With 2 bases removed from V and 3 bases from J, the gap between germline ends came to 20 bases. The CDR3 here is CASSELVSTSRSYEQYF. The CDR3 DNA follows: TGTGCCAGCAGTGAACTGGTCAGTACGTCGAGGAGCTACGAGCAGTACTTC. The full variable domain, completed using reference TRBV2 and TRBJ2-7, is EPEVTQTPSHQVTQMGQEVILRCVPISNHLYFYWYRQILGQKVEFLVSFYNNEISEKSEIFDDQFSVERPDGSNFTLKIRSTKLEDSAMYFCASSELVSTSRSYEQYFGPGTRLTVT.

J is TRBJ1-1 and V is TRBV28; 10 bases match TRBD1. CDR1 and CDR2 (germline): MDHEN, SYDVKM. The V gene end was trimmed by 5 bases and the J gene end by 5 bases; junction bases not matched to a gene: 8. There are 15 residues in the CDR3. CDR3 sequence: CASSASGTGVTEAFF. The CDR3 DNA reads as TGTGCCAGCAGTGCCTCCGGGACAGGGGTTACTGAAGCTTTCTTT.

The CDR3 region is CASPRLTPRQFF. The CDR3 DNA sequence: TGTGCCAGCCCCCGACTTACACCCAGGCAGTTCTTC. The rearrangement uses TRBV6-4 and TRBJ2-1, with no clear D. Germline loops: CDR1 MRHNA, CDR2 SNTAGT. V lost 8 bases and J lost 12, with 17 bases in between. The CDR3 consists of 12 residues.

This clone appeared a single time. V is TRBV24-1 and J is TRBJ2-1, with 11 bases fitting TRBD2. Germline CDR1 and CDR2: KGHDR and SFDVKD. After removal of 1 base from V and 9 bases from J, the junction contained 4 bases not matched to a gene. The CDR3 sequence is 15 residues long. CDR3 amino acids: CATSDFTSGGVEQFF. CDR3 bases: TGTGCCACCAGTGATTTTACTAGCGGGGGTGTTGAGCAGTTCTTC.

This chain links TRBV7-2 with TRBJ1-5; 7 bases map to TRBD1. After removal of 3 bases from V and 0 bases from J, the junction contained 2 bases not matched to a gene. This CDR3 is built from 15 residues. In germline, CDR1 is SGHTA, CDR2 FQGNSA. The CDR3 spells CASSLGQTSNQPQHF. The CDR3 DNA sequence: TGTGCCAGCAGCTTGGGACAGACTAGCAATCAGCCCCAGCATTTT.

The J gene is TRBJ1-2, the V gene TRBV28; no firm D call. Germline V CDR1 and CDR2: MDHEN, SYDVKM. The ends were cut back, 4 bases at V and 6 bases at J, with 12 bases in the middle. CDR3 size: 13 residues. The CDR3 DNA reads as TGTGCCAGCAGTTCCCCAAGGCAGGATGGCTACACCTTC. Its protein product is CASSSPRQDGYTF.

This chain's CDR3 is CASSLGQPADTQYF. The CDR3 coding sequence is TGTGCCAGTAGCCTGGGACAGCCAGCAGATACGCAGTATTTT. This chain connects TRBV19 to TRBJ2-3; 7 nucleotides match TRBD1. The CDR3 runs to 14 residues. CDR1 is LNHDA, CDR2 SQIVND, per germline (reference sequence). J gave up 4 bases and V 6 bases, and 7 bases lay outside the gene matches. Filled out from reference TRBV19 and TRBJ2-3, the complete variable domain reads DGGITQSPKYLFRKEGQNVTLSCEQNLNHDAMYWYRQDPGQGLRLIYYSQIVNDFQKGDIAEGYSVSREKKESFPLTVTSAQKNPTAFYLCASSLGQPADTQYFGPGTRLTVL.